This record concerns one T cell receptor beta chain sequence. Its matching antigen is unknown. A much larger clone differs by one base, so this may be a read error. Diagnosis rested on symptoms, serum thyroxine and TRAb, thyroid ultrasound, and orbital computed tomography. PBMCs were derived from roughly 10 ml fresh peripheral blood. From RNA transcripts, TCR beta CDR3 regions were amplified. The HTBI primer set was used in a first-round RT-PCR of the TCR CDR3. Each CDR3 protein is one row after TCRdb ran MiXCR on the multiplex PCR reads. The sample includes about 350,000 distinct CDR3 sequences, about 17% of them seen just once. The sample originates from a study of T cells in Graves' hyperthyroidism and ophthalmopathy. As for the study in general: It was at initial diagnosis, before any treatment, that peripheral blood was collected. Study-wide findings and caveats: Ophthalmopathy prediction by the model preceded onset by a median approximately six months.

The CDR3 sequence is 15 residues long. Germline loops: CDR1 MNHNS, CDR2 SASEGT. The sequenced material came from blood. V usage is TRBV6-1 and J usage is TRBJ1-6; D remains unclear. The sequence came from a woman aged 30 to 39 with Graves' hyperthyroidism that later progressed to Graves' ophthalmopathy. The CDR3 DNA reads TGTGGCAGCAGTGCAGAGGACGGAGCTAATTCACCCCTCCACTTT. Encoded protein: CGSSAEDGANSPLHF.